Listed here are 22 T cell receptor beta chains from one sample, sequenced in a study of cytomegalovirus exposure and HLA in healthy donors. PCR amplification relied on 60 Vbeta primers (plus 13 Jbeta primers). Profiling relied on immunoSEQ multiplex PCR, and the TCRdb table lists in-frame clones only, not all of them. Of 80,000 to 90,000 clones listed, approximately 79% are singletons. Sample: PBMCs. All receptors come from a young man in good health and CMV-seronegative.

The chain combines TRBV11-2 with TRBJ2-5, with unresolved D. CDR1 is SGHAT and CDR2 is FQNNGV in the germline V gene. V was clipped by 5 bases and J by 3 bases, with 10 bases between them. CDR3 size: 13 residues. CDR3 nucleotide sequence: TGTGCCAGCAGCAGACTGATCGAAGAGACCCAGTACTTC. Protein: CASSRLIEETQYF.

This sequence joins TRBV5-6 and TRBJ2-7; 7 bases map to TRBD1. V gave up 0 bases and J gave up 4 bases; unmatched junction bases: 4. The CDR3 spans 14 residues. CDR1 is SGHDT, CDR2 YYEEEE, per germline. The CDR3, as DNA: TGTGCCAGCAGCTTGGGACAGGGAAGGTACGAGCAGTACTTC. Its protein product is CASSLGQGRYEQYF.

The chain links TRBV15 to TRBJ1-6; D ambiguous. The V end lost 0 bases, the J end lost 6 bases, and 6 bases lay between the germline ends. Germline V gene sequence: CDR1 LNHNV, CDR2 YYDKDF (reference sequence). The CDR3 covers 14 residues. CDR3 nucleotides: TGTGCCACCAGCAGAGATCGAGCTAATTCACCCCTCCACTTT. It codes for CATSRDRANSPLHF. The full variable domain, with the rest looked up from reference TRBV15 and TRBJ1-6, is DAMVIQNPRYQVTQFGKPVTLSCSQTLNHNVMYWYQQKSSQAPKLLFHYYDKDFNNEADTPDNFQSRRPNTSFCFLDIRSPGLGDTAMYLCATSRDRANSPLHFGNGTRLTVT.

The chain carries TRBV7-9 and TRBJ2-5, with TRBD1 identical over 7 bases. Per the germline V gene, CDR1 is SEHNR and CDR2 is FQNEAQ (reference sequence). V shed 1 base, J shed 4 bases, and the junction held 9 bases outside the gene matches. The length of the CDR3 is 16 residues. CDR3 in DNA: TGTGCCAGCAGCTTAGGTGACAGGGAGTATGGAGAGACCCAGTACTTC. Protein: CASSLGDREYGETQYF.

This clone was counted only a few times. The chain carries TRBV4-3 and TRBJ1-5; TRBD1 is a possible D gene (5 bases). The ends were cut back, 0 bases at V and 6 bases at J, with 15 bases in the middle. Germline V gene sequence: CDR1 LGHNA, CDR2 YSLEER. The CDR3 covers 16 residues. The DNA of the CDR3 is TGCGCCAGCAGCCAAGATTTGGCAGGGCTGGCTCAGCCCCAGCATTTT. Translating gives CASSQDLAGLAQPQHF.

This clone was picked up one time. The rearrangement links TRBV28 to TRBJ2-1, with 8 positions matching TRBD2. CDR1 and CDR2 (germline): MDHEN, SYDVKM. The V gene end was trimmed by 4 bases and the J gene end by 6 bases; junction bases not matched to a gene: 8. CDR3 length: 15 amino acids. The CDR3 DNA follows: TGTGCCAGCAGTTCTCCCGGGACTAGGAGCAATGAGCAGTTCTTC. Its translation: CASSSPGTRSNEQFF.

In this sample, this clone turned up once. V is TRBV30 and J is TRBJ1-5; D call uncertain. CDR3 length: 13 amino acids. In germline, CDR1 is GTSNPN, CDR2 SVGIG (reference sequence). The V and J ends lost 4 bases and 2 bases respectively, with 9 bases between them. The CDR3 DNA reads TGTGCCTGGAATGGAGCCGGCAATCAGCCCCAGCATTTT. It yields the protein CAWNGAGNQPQHF.

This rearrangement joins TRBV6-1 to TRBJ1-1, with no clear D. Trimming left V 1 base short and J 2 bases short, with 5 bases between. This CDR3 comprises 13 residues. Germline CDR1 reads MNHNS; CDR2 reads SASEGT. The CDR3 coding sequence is TGTGCCAGCAGTGAAGGTCCTAACACTGAAGCTTTCTTT. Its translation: CASSEGPNTEAFF.

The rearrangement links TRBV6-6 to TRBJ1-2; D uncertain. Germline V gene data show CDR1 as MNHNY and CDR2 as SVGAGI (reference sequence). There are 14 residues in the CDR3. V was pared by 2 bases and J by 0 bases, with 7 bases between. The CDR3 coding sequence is TGTGCCAGCAGTTACCCCCTGTCTAACTATGGCTACACCTTC. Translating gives CASSYPLSNYGYTF.

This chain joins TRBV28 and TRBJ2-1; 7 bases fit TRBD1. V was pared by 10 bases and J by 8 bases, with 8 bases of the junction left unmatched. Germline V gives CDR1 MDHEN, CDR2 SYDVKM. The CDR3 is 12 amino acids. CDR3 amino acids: CATSLTGYEQFF. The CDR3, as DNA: TGTGCCACGTCGTTGACAGGGTATGAGCAGTTCTTC.

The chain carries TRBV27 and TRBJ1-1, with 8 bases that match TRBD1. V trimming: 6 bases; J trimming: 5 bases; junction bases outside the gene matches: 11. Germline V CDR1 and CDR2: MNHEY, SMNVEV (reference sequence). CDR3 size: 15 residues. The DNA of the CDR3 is TGTGCCAGCAGCCCGGTGAGGACAGGGATAACTGAAGCTTTCTTT. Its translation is CASSPVRTGITEAFF.

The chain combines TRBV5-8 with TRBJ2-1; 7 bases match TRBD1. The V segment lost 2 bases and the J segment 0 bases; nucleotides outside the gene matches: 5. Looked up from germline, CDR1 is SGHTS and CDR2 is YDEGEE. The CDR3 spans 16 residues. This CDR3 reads CASSLLTGNSYNEQFF. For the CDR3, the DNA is TGTGCCAGCAGCTTACTGACAGGGAACTCCTACAATGAGCAGTTCTTC.

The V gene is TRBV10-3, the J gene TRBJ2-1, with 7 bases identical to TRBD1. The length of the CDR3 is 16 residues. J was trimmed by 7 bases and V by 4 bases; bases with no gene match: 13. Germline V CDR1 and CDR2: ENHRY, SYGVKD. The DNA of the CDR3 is TGTGCCATCAGTGGGGGTGACAGGGTTGCTAGAAATGAGCAGTTCTTC. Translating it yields CAISGGDRVARNEQFF.

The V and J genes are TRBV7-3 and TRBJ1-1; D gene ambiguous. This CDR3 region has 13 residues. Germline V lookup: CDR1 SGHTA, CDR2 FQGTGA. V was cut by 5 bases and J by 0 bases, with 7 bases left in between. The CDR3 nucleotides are TGTGCCAGCAGCCTCACTTTGAACACTGAAGCTTTCTTT. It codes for CASSLTLNTEAFF.

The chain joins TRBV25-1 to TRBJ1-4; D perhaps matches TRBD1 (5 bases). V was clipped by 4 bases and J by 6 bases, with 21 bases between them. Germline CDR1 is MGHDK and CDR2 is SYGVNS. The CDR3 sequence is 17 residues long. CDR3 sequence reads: CASSGNTLQALYEKLFF. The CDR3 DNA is TGTGCCAGCAGTGGCAATACTCTACAGGCCCTATATGAAAAACTGTTTTTT.

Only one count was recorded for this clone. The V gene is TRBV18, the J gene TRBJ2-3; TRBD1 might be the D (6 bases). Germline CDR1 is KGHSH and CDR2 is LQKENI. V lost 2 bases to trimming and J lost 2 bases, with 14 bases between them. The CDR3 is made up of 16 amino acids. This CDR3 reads CASSPKPGQNTDTQYF. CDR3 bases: TGTGCCAGCTCACCAAAACCAGGACAGAACACAGATACGCAGTATTTT. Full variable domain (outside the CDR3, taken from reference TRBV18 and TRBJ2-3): NAGVMQNPRHLVRRRGQEARLRCSPMKGHSHVYWYRQLPEEGLKFMVYLQKENIIDESGMPKERFSAEFPKEGPSILRIQQVVRGDSAAYFCASSPKPGQNTDTQYFGPGTRLTVL.

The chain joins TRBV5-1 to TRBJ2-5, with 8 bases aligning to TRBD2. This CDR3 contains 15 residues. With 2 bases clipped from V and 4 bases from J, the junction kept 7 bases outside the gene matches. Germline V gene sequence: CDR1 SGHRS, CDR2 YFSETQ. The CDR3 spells CASSFSGGRSETQYF. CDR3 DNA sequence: TGCGCCAGCAGCTTCAGCGGGGGACGATCAGAGACCCAGTACTTC.

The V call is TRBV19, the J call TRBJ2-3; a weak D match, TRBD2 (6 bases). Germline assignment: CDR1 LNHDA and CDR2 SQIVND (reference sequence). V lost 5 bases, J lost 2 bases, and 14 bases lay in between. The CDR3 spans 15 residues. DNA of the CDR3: TGTGCCAGTAGTCCTTCCGGGGGTCTCACAGATACGCAGTATTTT. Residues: CASSPSGGLTDTQYF.

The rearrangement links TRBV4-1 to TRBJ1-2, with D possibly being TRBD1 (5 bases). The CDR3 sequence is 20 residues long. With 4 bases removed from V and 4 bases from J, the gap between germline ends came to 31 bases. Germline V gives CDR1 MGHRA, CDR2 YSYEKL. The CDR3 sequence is CASSLRSDFSGTWFFYGYTF. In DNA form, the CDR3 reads TGCGCCAGCAGCCTCCGAAGCGACTTTTCCGGGACTTGGTTTTTCTATGGCTACACCTTC.

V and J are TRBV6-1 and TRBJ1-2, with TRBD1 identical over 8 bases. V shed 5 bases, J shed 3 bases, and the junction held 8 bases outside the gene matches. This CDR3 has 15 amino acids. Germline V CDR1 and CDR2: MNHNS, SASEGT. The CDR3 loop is CASSSQGAKDYGYTF. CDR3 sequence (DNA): TGTGCCAGCAGTTCTCAGGGGGCGAAGGACTATGGCTACACCTTC.

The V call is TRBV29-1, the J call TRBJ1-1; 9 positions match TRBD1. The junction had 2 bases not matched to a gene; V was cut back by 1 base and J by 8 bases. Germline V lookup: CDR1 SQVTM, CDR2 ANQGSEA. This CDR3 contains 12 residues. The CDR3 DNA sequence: TGCAGCGTTGAAGGGACAGGGGTAGAAGCTTTCTTT. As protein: CSVEGTGVEAFF. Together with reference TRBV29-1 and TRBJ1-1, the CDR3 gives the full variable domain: SAVISQKPSRDICQRGTSLTIQCQVDSQVTMMFWYRQQPGQSLTLIATANQGSEATYESGFVIDKFPISRPNLTFSTLTVSNMSPEDSSIYLCSVEGTGVEAFFGQGTRLTVV.

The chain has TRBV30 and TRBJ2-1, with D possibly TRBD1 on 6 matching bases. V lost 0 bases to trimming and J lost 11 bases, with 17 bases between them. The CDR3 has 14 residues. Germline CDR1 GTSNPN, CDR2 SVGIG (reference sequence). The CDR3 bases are TGTGCCTGGAGTGTACTAGGACAGCGGCCCAAGCAGTTCTTC. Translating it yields CAWSVLGQRPKQFF.